This T cell receptor (beta chain) was identified during a study of shared clonotypes between healthy human individuals. Study results and caveats: Blood was the only sampled material, and tissue repertoires likely differ. Naive subsets tended to show greater estimated richness than memory subsets.

Produced via immunoSEQ multiplex PCR; TCRdb's table is partial and in-frame only. Among 80,000 to 100,000 clones listed, about 70% were seen once. Note on this clone: Its antigen remains unknown.

The ends were cut back, 4 bases at V and 5 bases at J, with 17 bases in the middle. Germline V gene lookup returns CDR1 SQVTM and CDR2 ANQGSEA. The CDR3 is 14 amino acids. Sequences were obtained from memory CD8+ T cells sorted from blood. As for subset: CD45RO+ cells pooled with CCR7-negative TemRA cells. This chain uses TRBV29-1 with TRBJ1-2, with D maybe TRBD1 (6 bases). This TCR was sampled from a man aged 25-45 years in good health. This CDR3 is CSVGSWTENYGYTF. In DNA, the CDR3 is TGCAGCGTTGGATCGTGGACAGAAAATTATGGCTACACCTTC.